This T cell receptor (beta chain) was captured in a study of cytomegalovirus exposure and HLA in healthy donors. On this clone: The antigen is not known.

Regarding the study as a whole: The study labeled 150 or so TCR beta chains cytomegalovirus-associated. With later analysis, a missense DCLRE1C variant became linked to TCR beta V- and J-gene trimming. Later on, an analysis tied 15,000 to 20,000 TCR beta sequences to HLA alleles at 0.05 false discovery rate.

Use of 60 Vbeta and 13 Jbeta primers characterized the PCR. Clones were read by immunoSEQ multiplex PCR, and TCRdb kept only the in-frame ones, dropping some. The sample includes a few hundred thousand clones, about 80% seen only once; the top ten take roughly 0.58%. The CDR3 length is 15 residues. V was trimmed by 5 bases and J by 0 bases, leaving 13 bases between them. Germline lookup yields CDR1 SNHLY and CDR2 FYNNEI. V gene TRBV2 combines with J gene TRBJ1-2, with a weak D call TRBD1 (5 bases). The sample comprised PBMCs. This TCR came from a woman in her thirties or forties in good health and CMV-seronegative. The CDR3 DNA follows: TGTGCCAGCAGTCTCGCAGGGATCGCTAACTATGGCTACACCTTC. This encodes CASSLAGIANYGYTF.